This entry lists 2 T cell receptor beta chains sequenced from one sample in a study of regulatory T cells. Amplification used 52 TRBV primers and 13 TRBJ primers. Clones were read by immunoSEQ multiplex PCR, and TCRdb kept only the in-frame ones, dropping some. The sample shows about 28,000 clones, 92% of them seen only once. Their cognate antigens are unknown. General study findings and limits: In CD3G-deficient patients, conventional CD4+ T cells were enriched for hydrophobic CDR3 residues at positions 6 and 7.

Specimen: conventional CD4+ T cells sorted from blood. These receptors all stem from a young adult with CD3G deficiency.

This clone was counted a single time. This rearrangement joins TRBV6-1 to TRBJ1-5; D gene unclear. CDR1 and CDR2 from the germline V gene are MNHNS and SASEGT. V lost 3 bases and J 4 bases, leaving 7 bases between the germline ends. There are 13 residues in the CDR3. The CDR3, as DNA: TGTGCCAGCAGTGAGATAGGGAATCAGCCCCAGCATTTT. Translation gives CASSEIGNQPQHF.

The chain employs TRBV5-1 and TRBJ2-2, with TRBD2 matching over 7 bases. The CDR3 consists of 15 residues. Germline assignment: CDR1 SGHRS and CDR2 YFSETQ. V shed 3 bases and J 4 bases; nucleotides not matched to a gene: 6. The CDR3 nucleotides read TGCGCCAGCAGCTGGGGGGGACCGAGCACCGGGGAGCTGTTTTTT. Amino acids: CASSWGGPSTGELFF.